Each of the 19 T cell receptor beta chains below was sequenced from the same sample in a study of neurological immune-mediated disorders. TCRdb redid the calling of the 5' RACE reads with MiXCR, one entry per CDR3 protein. The sample lists approximately 90,000 distinct CDR3 sequences; roughly 3.5% were seen once. Sequencing was carried out using PBMCs. The receptors come from a woman aged 18-29 years with multiple sclerosis.

This clonotype was counted ten times or more. The gene calls are TRBV20-1 and TRBJ2-3, with a possible D match to TRBD2 (7 bases). This CDR3 contains 13 residues. CDR1 and CDR2 (germline): DFQATT, SNEGSKA (reference sequence). With 6 bases removed from V and 4 bases from J, the gap between germline ends came to 14 bases. The CDR3 DNA sequence: TGCAGTGCCCAGGGGAGGGGCCCAGATACGCAGTATTTT. It encodes CSAQGRGPDTQYF.

This clonotype showed up many times. The rearrangement uses TRBV12-3 or TRBV12-4 and TRBJ1-1, with D possibly TRBD1 on 6 matching bases. CDR3 length equals 14 residues. V lost 11 bases, J lost 0 bases, and 16 bases lay in between. In DNA form, the CDR3 reads TGTGCCTGCCGAGGACAGATTTTGAACACTGAAGCTTTCTTT. Translated, it gives CACRGQILNTEAFF.

This clonotype was counted a few times. One base away lies a much larger clone, so this may be a sequencing read error. The chain has TRBV20-1 and TRBJ2-5; D unclear. The CDR3 has 12 residues. The germline gives CDR1 DFQATT, CDR2 SNEGSKA (reference sequence). CDR3 coding DNA: TGCAGTGATAGAGTCTTTGGAGAGACCCAGTACTTC. This encodes CSDRVFGETQYF.

This clonotype came up many times. This chain links TRBV10-3 with TRBJ2-7, with 8 bases that match TRBD1. The CDR3 consists of 14 residues. Germline CDR1 and CDR2: ENHRY and SYGVKD. After removal of 6 bases from V and 1 base from J, the junction contained 5 bases not matched to a gene. CDR3 amino acids: CAISPGQGSYEQYF. The CDR3 DNA is TGTGCCATCAGCCCCGGACAGGGATCCTACGAGCAGTACTTC.

In this sample, this clonotype is large (0.1 to 1%). The chain has TRBV24-1 and TRBJ2-1; 8 nucleotides align to TRBD2. Trimming took 3 bases from V and 7 from J; bases not matched to a gene: 13. Germline lookup yields CDR1 KGHDR and CDR2 SFDVKD. The CDR3 runs 17 residues. CDR3 DNA sequence: TGTGCCACCAGTGATCCCGCCTCGGATAGCGGGACTAATGAGCAGTTCTTC. It specifies CATSDPASDSGTNEQFF.

Ten or more counts support this clonotype. This chain connects TRBV12-3 or TRBV12-4 to TRBJ1-1; maybe TRBD1 (5 bases). This CDR3 spans 14 amino acids. V lost 3 bases to trimming and J lost 0 bases, with 8 bases between them. The chain's CDR3 is CASSFGGMNTEAFF. CDR3 DNA: TGTGCCAGCAGTTTCGGGGGTATGAACACTGAAGCTTTCTTT.

This clonotype was seen many times. The chain has TRBV20-1 and TRBJ2-1, with TRBD2 matching over 7 bases. Per the germline V gene, CDR1 is DFQATT and CDR2 is SNEGSKA (reference sequence). The CDR3 extends over 14 amino acids. V lost 5 bases, J lost 4 bases, and 8 bases stayed unmatched. The CDR3 region is CSAPRGDRYNEQFF. The CDR3 DNA sequence: TGCAGTGCTCCCCGGGGGGATCGTTACAATGAGCAGTTCTTC.

This clonotype was detected many times. The chain joins TRBV2 to TRBJ2-1; 8 nucleotides line up with TRBD2. The CDR3 runs to 18 residues. From germline, CDR1 is SNHLY and CDR2 FYNNEI. J gave up 3 bases and V 7 bases, and 17 bases lay outside the gene matches. CDR3 sequence: CASNSGTSATSLYNEQFF. In DNA form, the CDR3 reads TGTGCCAGCAATTCGGGGACTAGTGCAACCTCCCTCTACAATGAGCAGTTCTTC.

This clonotype was observed at least ten times. The chain couples TRBV15 to TRBJ1-2; D not resolved. This CDR3 region has 14 residues. Germline V CDR1 and CDR2: LNHNV, YYDKDF (reference sequence). Trimming shortened V by 5 bases and J by 4 bases, and 14 bases separated the two germline ends. Here the CDR3 reads CATSLETGSYGYTF. CDR3 in DNA: TGTGCCACCAGCCTCGAGACCGGGTCCTATGGCTACACCTTC.

This clonotype occurred many times. The J gene is TRBJ2-1, the V gene TRBV11-2; 10 positions match TRBD2. This CDR3 is built from 19 residues. The germline V gene encodes CDR1 SGHAT and CDR2 FQNNGV. V shed 5 bases and J 0 bases; nucleotides not matched to a gene: 13. The CDR3 nucleotides are TGTGCCAGCAGCGGCCTCTCCCTGAAGCGGGGGGGCTCCTACAATGAGCAGTTCTTC. Translating it yields CASSGLSLKRGGSYNEQFF. The whole variable domain, filled in from reference TRBV11-2 and TRBJ2-1, reads EAGVAQSPRYKIIEKRQSVAFWCNPISGHATLYWYQQILGQGPKLLIQFQNNGVVDDSQLPKDRFSAERLKGVDSTLKIQPAKLEDSAVYLCASSGLSLKRGGSYNEQFFGPGTRLTVL.

At least ten counts were recorded for this clonotype. The genes are TRBV7-2 and TRBJ2-7; maybe TRBD2 (5 bases). V lost 4 bases and J lost 6, with 10 bases in between. The CDR3 spans 12 residues. Per the germline V gene, CDR1 is SGHTA and CDR2 is FQGNSA. CDR3: CASSSPGIEQYF. The DNA of the CDR3 is TGTGCCAGCAGCTCCCCGGGGATCGAGCAGTACTTC.

This clonotype has at least ten counts. The rearrangement links TRBV27 to TRBJ2-1; D is unresolved. The CDR3 sequence is 13 residues long. V was cut by 4 bases and J by 8 bases, with 12 bases left in between. CDR1 MNHEY and CDR2 SMNVEV come from the germline V gene (reference sequence). In nucleotides, the CDR3 is TGTGCCAGCAGTTCCCCTCCCGGTCATGAGCAGTTCTTC. Encoded protein: CASSSPPGHEQFF.

This clonotype was picked up many times. One end of the junction does not line up with germline, which may come from a read error. The V call is TRBV30, the J call TRBJ1-2; D is unclear. CDR1 is GTSNPN and CDR2 is SVGIG in the germline V gene (reference sequence). This CDR3 has 13 amino acids. CDR3 DNA sequence: TGTGCCTGGAGTCCCTCGGGTGGCAGCGGCTTGGCCTTC. This translates into CAWSPSGGSGLAF.

This clonotype has ten or more counts. V usage is TRBV5-1 and J usage is TRBJ1-2, with 7 positions matching TRBD1. The J segment lost 3 bases and the V segment lost 0 bases, leaving 2 bases of the junction unmatched. Germline V lookup: CDR1 SGHRS, CDR2 YFSETQ. The CDR3 has 14 residues. DNA for the CDR3: TGCGCCAGCAGCTTGGCAGGGGGTGACTATGGCTACACCTTC. Translation: CASSLAGGDYGYTF.

This clonotype was found many times. The chain joins TRBV5-1 to TRBJ1-1; D unclear. The ends were cut back, 3 bases at V and 0 bases at J, with 9 bases in the middle. CDR1 is SGHRS and CDR2 is YFSETQ in the germline V gene. This CDR3 is 14 amino acids long. The CDR3 nucleotides read TGCGCCAGCAGCTGGACGGCTTTGAACACTGAAGCTTTCTTT. Encoded protein: CASSWTALNTEAFF. The full variable domain, its missing parts supplied by reference TRBV5-1 and TRBJ1-1, is KAGVTQTPRYLIKTRGQQVTLSCSPISGHRSVSWYQQTPGQGLQFLFEYFSETQRNKGNFPGRFSGRQFSNSRSEMNVSTLELGDSALYLCASSWTALNTEAFFGQGTRLTVV.

In its sample, this clonotype was seen many times. In nucleotides, the CDR3 is TGCGCCAGCAGCTTGAGTGGACAGGGCTACGAGCAGTACTTC. Protein sequence: CASSLSGQGYEQYF. The V call is TRBV5-1, the J call TRBJ2-7, with 8 positions matching TRBD1. Germline V gene lookup returns CDR1 SGHRS and CDR2 YFSETQ. V shed 1 base, J shed 3 bases, and the junction held 3 bases outside the gene matches. The CDR3 runs to 14 residues.

This clonotype was counted at least ten times. This chain links TRBV7-3 with TRBJ1-1; a weak D match, TRBD1 (5 bases). The germline V gene has CDR1 SGHTA and CDR2 FQGTGA. This CDR3 comprises 13 residues. Trimming took off 5 bases at V and 1 base at J, with 8 bases between the two ends. The CDR3, as DNA: TGTGCCAGCAGCCCCGGGGGGAACACTGAAGCTTTCTTT. It is translated as CASSPGGNTEAFF.

Ten or more counts support this clonotype. The chain recombines TRBV5-1 with TRBJ2-7, with 14 bases that match TRBD2. Per germline, CDR1 SGHRS and CDR2 YFSETQ. Trimming took 4 bases from V and 3 from J; bases not matched to a gene: 9. CDR3 length: 17 amino acids. Written as DNA, the CDR3 is TGCGCCAGCAGCCTACGACTAGCGGGGGGGAGAATCTACGAGCAGTACTTC. Translation: CASSLRLAGGRIYEQYF.

This clonotype was seen many times. The chain combines TRBV5-1 with TRBJ1-4; TRBD1 agrees at 7 bases. The CDR3 loop spans 16 amino acids. V was clipped by 4 bases and J by 7 bases; unmatched bases: 13. Germline loops: CDR1 SGHRS, CDR2 YFSETQ. The CDR3 DNA is TGCGCCAGCAGCCTGCGCTCTCAGGGGGGCGGTGAAAAACTGTTTTTT. This encodes CASSLRSQGGGEKLFF.